This T cell receptor beta chain was recovered during a study of blood T cell repertoires in COVID-19. Study at large: Acute and convalescent COVID-19 specimens originated in the United States, Italy and Spain.

This clone is categorized as medium-sized (0.01 to 0.1%). With 5 bases removed from V and 10 bases from J, the gap between germline ends came to 18 bases. The CDR3 is 15 amino acids. Germline loops: CDR1 SNHLY, CDR2 FYNNEI. The method was immunoSEQ multiplex PCR; TCRdb's version includes in-frame clones alone and lacks a portion of them. The sample lists 90,000 to 150,000 clones, about 80% occurring once. The receptor was isolated from an elderly woman with acute or convalescent COVID-19. The sequenced material came from peripheral blood. The V gene is TRBV2, the J gene TRBJ1-6; D call uncertain. CDR3 residues: CASSTLRGATSPLHF. CDR3 DNA: TGTGCCAGCAGTACCCTTCGGGGAGCGACGTCACCCCTCCACTTT.